This T cell receptor (beta chain) was profiled in a study of T cells in Graves' hyperthyroidism and ophthalmopathy. Background on the study: Any treatment followed the collection of peripheral blood at initial diagnosis. Whole-study results and caveats: Ophthalmopathy got predicted by the model a median 6.5 months before its onset.

CDR3 length: 13 amino acids. CDR1 and CDR2 from the germline V gene are MDHEN and SYDVKM. This clonotype showed up many times. Its antigen remains unidentified. PBMCs stemmed from about 9.5 ml fresh peripheral blood. RNA transcripts gave rise to amplified TCR beta CDR3 regions. Primed by the HTBI set, a first-round RT-PCR was run on the TCR CDR3. In TCRdb, the multiplex PCR reads were re-called with MiXCR into one record per CDR3 protein. Altogether roughly 600,000 distinct CDR3 sequences are present, 13% to 15% being singletons, with the ten largest covering about an eighth. This clonotype was obtained from a woman between 45 and 60 years old with Graves' ophthalmopathy. The V and J genes are TRBV28 and TRBJ2-7; tentative D call: TRBD1 (6 bases). Sequencing was performed on blood. The CDR3 DNA reads as TGTTCGACCACCCCGGGACACTCCTACGAGCAGTACTTC. Residues: CSTTPGHSYEQYF.